This T cell receptor (beta chain) was sequenced during a study of shared clonotypes between healthy human individuals. The method was immunoSEQ multiplex PCR; TCRdb's version includes in-frame clones alone and lacks a portion of them. The repertoire holds more than 1,200,000 clones, with roughly 98.5% as singletons. Germline V gene sequence: CDR1 MDHEN, CDR2 SYDVKM. Trimming removed 2 bases from V and 7 bases from J, with 12 bases in between. The CDR3 runs to 13 residues. This chain uses TRBV28 with TRBJ2-7; no definite D call. The sample was naive CD4+ T cells sorted from blood. Subset described: CD45RA+ positively selected. The TCR originated in a man younger than 45 in good health. The CDR3 is CASSLEQPREQYF. CDR3 DNA sequence: TGTGCCAGCAGTTTAGAGCAGCCACGGGAGCAGTACTTC.